The clone carrying this TCR beta chain has just a few counts. As yet, its antigen is unknown. The data are from a study of tissue T cells after allogeneic stem cell transplantation. Overall study results and limits: Tissue-detected TCR repertoire was only partly captured by blood and spleen T cells. This small cohort was clinically heterogeneous, and sampling depth was a limitation. Anatomically similar tissues had similar TCR repertoires within each patient.

Generated by immunoSEQ multiplex PCR, the TCRdb table keeps only in-frame clones and is missing some. The sample includes tens of thousands of clones, 73% seen only once; the top ten take 7.7%. Germline-derived CDR1 and CDR2 are MNHEY and SVGAGI. After removal of 2 bases from V and 3 bases from J, the junction contained 9 bases not matched to a gene. The CDR3 runs 16 residues. This TCR came from a female donor over 55 with lung cancer. The sequenced sample was tissue from the ileum, obtained at autopsy. This chain links TRBV6-5 with TRBJ2-7, with TRBD1 matching 8 bases. The CDR3 protein is CASSYERQGANYEQYF. The DNA of the CDR3 is TGTGCCAGCAGTTACGAAAGGCAGGGGGCGAACTACGAGCAGTACTTC.